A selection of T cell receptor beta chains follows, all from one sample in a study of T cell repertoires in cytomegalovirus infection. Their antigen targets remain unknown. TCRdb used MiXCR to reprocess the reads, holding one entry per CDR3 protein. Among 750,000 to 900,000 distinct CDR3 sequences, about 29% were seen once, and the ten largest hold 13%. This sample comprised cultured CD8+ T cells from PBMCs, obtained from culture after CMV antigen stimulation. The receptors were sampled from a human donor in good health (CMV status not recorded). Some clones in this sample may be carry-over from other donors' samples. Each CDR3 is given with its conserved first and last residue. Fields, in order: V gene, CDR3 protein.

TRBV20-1 CSARDQLAGGRGTQYF
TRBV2 CASSEPNRVGSYGYTF
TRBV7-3 CASTPGGFF
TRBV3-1 CASKGESYNEQFF
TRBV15 CATSGQPNSGNTIYF
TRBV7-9 CASKQPNEKLFF
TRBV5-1 CASSLRQRGDTEAFF
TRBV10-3 CAIKTGTGGEQYF
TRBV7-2 CASSLNLVRKSSYNEQFF
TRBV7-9 CASSAPFGGTEAFF
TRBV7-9 CASSKSGQGYGNTIYF
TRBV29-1 CSVEFIVGPETQYF
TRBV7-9 CAAWDSLMNTEAFF
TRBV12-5 CASGLVLGADKTTNEKLFF
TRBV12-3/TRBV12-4 CASSLGRGELFF
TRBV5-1 CASSKYRGREETQYF
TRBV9 CASSGGGLQETQYF
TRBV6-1 CASRTRRSTEAFF
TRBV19 CASSISWDRRNTEAFF
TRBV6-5 CASSYPGWETQYF
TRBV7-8 CASSLVAGGYPSGNTIYF
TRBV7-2 CASSLTGATGANVLTF
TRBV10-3 CAISPFVRGYQETQYF
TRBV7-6 CASSYHLRGGPDTQYF